This T cell receptor (beta chain) comes out of a study of high-grade serous ovarian cancer treatment subgroups. Study outcomes and limitations: Spatial context was lost because tumors were sequenced in bulk. Repertoire similarity ranged 0.11 to 0.79 between tumors of one patient. The analyses considered CDR3 and ignored CDR1 and CDR2.

Tumor tissue was taken before any definitive surgery or chemotherapy was given. Germline V gene sequence: CDR1 GTSNPN, CDR2 SVGIG (reference sequence). The CDR3 length is 15 residues. This clone was seen just once. Its antigen is not identified. The junction departs from germline at one end; a sequencing error may be responsible. Measured with immunoSEQ multiplex PCR; TCRdb has only the in-frame clones, and not every one. The table lists a few thousand clones, roughly 70% of them singletons. Sample: tumor tissue. This sequence was found in a human donor with high-grade serous ovarian cancer. The chain recombines TRBV30 with TRBJ2-2; the D gene is possibly TRBD2 (5 bases). The CDR3 here is CAWSPGVSEHRGAVF. The CDR3 coding sequence is TGTGCCTGGAGCCCCGGGGTTTCAGAACACCGGGGAGCTGTTTTT.